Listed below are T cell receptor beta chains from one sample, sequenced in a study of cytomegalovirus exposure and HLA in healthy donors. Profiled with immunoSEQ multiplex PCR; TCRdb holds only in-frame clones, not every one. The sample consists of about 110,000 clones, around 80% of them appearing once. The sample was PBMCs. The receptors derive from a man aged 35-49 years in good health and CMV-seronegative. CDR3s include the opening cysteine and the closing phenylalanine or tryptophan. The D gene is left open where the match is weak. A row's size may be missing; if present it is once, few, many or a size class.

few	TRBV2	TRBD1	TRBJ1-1	CASSAQGARTEAFF	TGTGCCAGCAGTGCACAGGGGGCGCGGACTGAAGCTTTCTTT
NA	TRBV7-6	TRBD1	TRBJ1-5	CASSYRDRVNQPQHF	TGTGCCAGCAGTTACCGGGACAGGGTGAATCAGCCCCAGCATTTT
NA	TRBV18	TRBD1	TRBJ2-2	CASSPGTGGYTGELFF	TGTGCCAGCTCACCCGGGACAGGGGGCTACACCGGGGAGCTGTTTTTT
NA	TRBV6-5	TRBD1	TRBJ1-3	CASSPGQAENAIYF	TGTGCCAGCAGTCCCGGACAGGCTGAAAACGCCATATATTTT
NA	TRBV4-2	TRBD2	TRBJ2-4	CASSQVGTSGGAKNIQYF	TGTGCCAGCAGCCAAGTGGGAACTAGCGGGGGAGCCAAAAACATTCAGTACTTC
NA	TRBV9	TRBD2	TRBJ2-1	CASSATQGLAFGEQFF	TGTGCCAGCAGCGCGACCCAGGGACTAGCTTTCGGTGAGCAGTTCTTC
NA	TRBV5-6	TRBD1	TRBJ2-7	CASSLLMTGNEQYF	TGTGCCAGCAGCTTGTTGATGACAGGGAACGAGCAGTACTTC
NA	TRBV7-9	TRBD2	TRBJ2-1	CASSLVSGTSSYNEQFF	TGTGCCAGCAGCTTAGTCAGTGGGACTAGCTCCTACAATGAGCAGTTCTTC
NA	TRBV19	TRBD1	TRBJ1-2	CASLRIRQGYPDGYTF	TGTGCCAGTCTACGCATAAGACAGGGCTATCCGGATGGCTACACCTTC
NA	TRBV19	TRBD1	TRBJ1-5	CASSKRDRGVSNQPQHF	TGTGCCAGTAGTAAGAGGGACAGGGGTGTTTCCAATCAGCCCCAGCATTTT
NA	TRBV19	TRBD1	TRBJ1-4	CASSMGTGGSNEKLFF	TGTGCCAGTAGTATGGGGACAGGGGGCTCCAATGAAAAACTGTTTTTT
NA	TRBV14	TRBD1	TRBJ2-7	CASSQRDRHYEQYF	TGTGCCAGCAGCCAGAGGGACAGACATTACGAGCAGTACTTC
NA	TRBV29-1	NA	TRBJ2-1	CSVALRGQGSSYNEQFF	TGCAGCGTTGCCTTAAGGGGCCAGGGGAGCTCCTACAATGAGCAGTTCTTC
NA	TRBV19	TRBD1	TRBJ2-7	CASSMLGQGAKSYEQYF	TGTGCCAGTAGTATGTTGGGACAGGGGGCGAAGTCCTACGAGCAGTACTTC
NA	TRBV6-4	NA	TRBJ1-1	CASSDSGAMNTEAFF	TGTGCCAGCAGTGACTCGGGGGCGATGAACACTGAAGCTTTCTTT
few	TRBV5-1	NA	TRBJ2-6	CASRRGTGANVLTF	TGCGCCAGCAGACGGGGGACTGGGGCCAACGTCCTGACTTTC
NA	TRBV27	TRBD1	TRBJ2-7	CASRGTGKYEQYF	TGTGCCAGCAGGGGGACAGGAAAATACGAGCAGTACTTC
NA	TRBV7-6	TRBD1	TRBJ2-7	CASSLGGTGGYEQYF	TGTGCCAGCAGCTTAGGAGGGACAGGGGGTTACGAGCAGTACTTC
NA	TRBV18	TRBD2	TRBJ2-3	CASSPLGGIRADTQYF	TGTGCCAGCTCACCTCTGGGGGGGATCAGGGCGGATACGCAGTATTTT
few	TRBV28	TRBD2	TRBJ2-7	CASSSPVLAGGRYEQYF	TGTGCCAGCAGTTCCCCCGTACTAGCGGGGGGGAGATACGAGCAGTACTTC
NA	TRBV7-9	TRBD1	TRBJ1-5	CASSAGTGHRSPQHF	TGTGCCAGCAGCGCAGGGACAGGGCATAGGTCCCCCCAGCATTTT
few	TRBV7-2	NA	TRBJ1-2	CASSSDSNYGYTF	TGTGCCAGCAGCTCTGACAGCAACTATGGCTACACCTTC
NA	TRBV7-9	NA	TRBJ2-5	CASSLGAAGQETQYF	TGTGCCAGCAGCTTAGGCGCTGCAGGCCAAGAGACCCAGTACTTC
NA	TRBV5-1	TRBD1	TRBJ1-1	CASSSRPGQSNMNTEAFF	TGCGCCAGCAGTTCTCGACCGGGACAGAGCAACATGAACACTGAAGCTTTCTTT
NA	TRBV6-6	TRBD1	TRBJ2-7	CASRDRAAWGSNF	TGTGCCAGTAGGGACAGGGCGGCCTGGGGCAGTAACTTC
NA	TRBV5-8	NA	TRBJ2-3	CASKSRGTDTQYF	TGTGCCAGCAAAAGCAGGGGCACAGATACGCAGTATTTT
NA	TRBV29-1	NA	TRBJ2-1	CSVDGGAGEQFF	TGCAGCGTTGACGGCGGGGCGGGTGAGCAGTTCTTC
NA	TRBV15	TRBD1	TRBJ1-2	CATSRGTGGADGYTF	TGTGCCACCAGCAGAGGGACAGGGGGCGCGGATGGCTACACCTTC
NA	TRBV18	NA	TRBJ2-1	CASSPQESEQFF	TGTGCCAGCTCACCACAGGAGAGTGAGCAGTTCTTC
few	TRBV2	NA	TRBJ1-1	CAISGEKGTEAFF	TGTGCCATATCCGGGGAGAAGGGCACTGAAGCTTTCTTT
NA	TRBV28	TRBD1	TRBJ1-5	CASSLGTGRGQPQHF	TGTGCCAGCAGTTTGGGGACAGGGAGAGGGCAGCCCCAGCATTTT
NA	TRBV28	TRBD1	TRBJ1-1	CASYDPGTGEVEAFF	TGTGCCAGCTACGACCCCGGGACAGGGGAAGTAGAAGCTTTCTTT
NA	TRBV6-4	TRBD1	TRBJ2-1	CASSEGTGSWNEQFF	TGTGCCAGCAGTGAAGGGACAGGGTCTTGGAATGAGCAGTTCTTC
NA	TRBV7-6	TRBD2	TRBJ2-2	CASSLLASGGIIPNTGELFF	TGTGCCAGCAGCTTATTGGCTAGCGGGGGGATCATCCCGAACACCGGGGAGCTGTTTTTT
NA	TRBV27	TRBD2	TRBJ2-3	CASSPTRLAGGFTDTQYF	TGTGCCAGCAGTCCCACCCGACTAGCGGGGGGGTTCACAGATACGCAGTATTTT
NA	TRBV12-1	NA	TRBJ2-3	CASSFGQPHTDTQYF	TGTGCCAGCAGCTTTGGCCAACCACACACAGATACGCAGTATTTT
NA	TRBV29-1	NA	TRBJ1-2	CSVGYGSFGYTF	TGCAGCGTCGGGTACGGCAGCTTCGGCTACACCTTC
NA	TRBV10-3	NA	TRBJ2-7	CAISEPGGSYEQYF	TGTGCCATCAGTGAGCCCGGGGGCTCCTACGAGCAGTACTTC
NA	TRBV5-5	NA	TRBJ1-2	CASSLAGGRRYGYTF	TGTGCCAGCAGCTTGGCCGGCGGCAGACGCTATGGCTACACCTTC
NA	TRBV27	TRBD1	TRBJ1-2	CASTTADRGFLGYTF	TGTGCCAGCACAACTGCAGACAGGGGATTTTTAGGCTACACCTTC
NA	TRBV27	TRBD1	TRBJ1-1	CATRTGGRTEAFF	TGTGCCACCCGGACAGGGGGTAGGACTGAAGCTTTCTTT
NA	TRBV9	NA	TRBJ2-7	CASSTDPGSYEQYF	TGTGCCAGCAGCACCGATCCGGGGTCCTACGAGCAGTACTTC
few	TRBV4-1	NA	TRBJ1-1	CASSQGGVTEAFF	TGCGCCAGCAGCCAAGGGGGCGTCACTGAAGCTTTCTTT
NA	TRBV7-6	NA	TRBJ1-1	CASSLDTGLHTEAFF	TGTGCCAGCAGCTTAGATACGGGTCTCCACACTGAAGCTTTCTTT
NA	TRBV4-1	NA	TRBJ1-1	CASSQRSAGPEAFF	TGCGCCAGCAGCCAAAGATCGGCAGGGCCTGAAGCTTTCTTT
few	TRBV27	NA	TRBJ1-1	CASSFGQGKEAFF	TGTGCCAGCAGTTTCGGCCAGGGCAAAGAAGCTTTCTTT
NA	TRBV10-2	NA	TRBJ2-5	CASSELLGAAVGMRETQYF	TGCGCCAGCAGTGAGTTGTTGGGGGCGGCTGTAGGTATGCGAGAGACCCAGTACTTC
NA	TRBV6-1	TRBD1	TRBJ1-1	CASEGASNTEAFF	TGTGCCAGCGAGGGGGCCTCGAACACTGAAGCTTTCTTT
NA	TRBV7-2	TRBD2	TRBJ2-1	CASSSPGLAGGYNEQFF	TGTGCCAGCAGCTCTCCGGGACTAGCGGGGGGCTACAATGAGCAGTTCTTC
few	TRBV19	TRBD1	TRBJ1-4	CASSRRTGGEKLFF	TGTGCCAGTAGTAGGAGGACAGGGGGCGAAAAACTGTTTTTT
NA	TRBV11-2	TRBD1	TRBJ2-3	CASRKLTGGRTDTQYF	TGTGCCAGCAGGAAACTGACAGGGGGACGCACAGATACGCAGTATTTT
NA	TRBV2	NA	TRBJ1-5	CASSGAYGNQPQHF	TGTGCCAGCAGTGGGGCGTACGGCAATCAGCCCCAGCATTTT
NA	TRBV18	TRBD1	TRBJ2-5	CASSPSTGARETQYF	TGTGCCAGCTCACCTTCTACAGGGGCGAGAGAGACCCAGTACTTC
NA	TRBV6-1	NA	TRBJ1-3	CASTPMGDSGNTIYF	TGTGCCAGCACCCCCATGGGAGACTCTGGAAACACCATATATTTT
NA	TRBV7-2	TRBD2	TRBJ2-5	CASSPGTSGEGETQYF	TGTGCCAGCAGCCCCGGGACTAGCGGGGAGGGAGAGACCCAGTACTTC
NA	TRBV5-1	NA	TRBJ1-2	CASSLGQEDGYTF	TGCGCCAGCAGCTTGGGACAGGAGGATGGCTACACCTTC
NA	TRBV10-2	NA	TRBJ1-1	CASRASGTANTEAFF	TGCGCCAGCAGAGCTTCCGGGACTGCAAACACTGAAGCTTTCTTT
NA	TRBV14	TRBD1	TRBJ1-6	CASSQNRGNRSPLHF	TGTGCCAGCAGCCAAAACAGGGGAAATCGGTCACCCCTCCACTTT